This TCR beta chain emerged from a study of blood T cell repertoires in COVID-19. The repertoire was sequenced with immunoSEQ multiplex PCR; TCRdb's copy has only in-frame clones and lacks some. The sample holds 100,000 or so clones, roughly 88% seen once. This CDR3 is 15 amino acids long. V lost 4 bases, J lost 4 bases, and 13 bases lay in between. Germline CDR1 MNHEY, CDR2 SVGAGI. The chain couples TRBV6-5 to TRBJ1-4; D is perhaps TRBD1 (5 bases). This sequence was found in a human donor in a cohort sampled during active COVID-19. The sample consisted of peripheral blood. CDR3 in amino acids: CASSLNRLGNEKLFF. In DNA form, the CDR3 reads TGTGCCAGCAGTTTAAACAGGCTCGGTAATGAAAAACTGTTTTTT.